What follows describes a single TCR beta chain. Its antigen is unidentified. The sample originates from a study of T cell responses to AZD1222 COVID-19 vaccine. The germline gives CDR1 KGHSH, CDR2 LQKENI. Trimming cost V 10 bases and J 4 bases, with 16 bases left between them. CDR3 length: 13 residues. Generated by immunoSEQ multiplex PCR, the TCRdb table keeps only in-frame clones and is missing some. The table includes 140,000 to 150,000 clones, 88% detected once. Notes on the study in general: Vaccine-associated CD4 TCRs spanned spike, dominant at 160-218 and 743-854. Donors were largely white British and mainly female; clonal diversity was possibly underestimated. Compared with day 0, the breadth and depth of the Spike-specific TCR repertoire rose significantly after two doses of AZD1222. Unmutated variant regions are reportedly targeted by nearly half of spike-specific TCRs.

The receptor was derived from an adult who received the MenACWY meningococcal vaccine as a control. The V and J genes are TRBV18 and TRBJ2-5; D assignment may be TRBD1 or TRBD2 (6 bases each). This material consisted of peripheral blood, taken 28 days after the second dose of the MenACWY control vaccine. The CDR3 region is CATHITGAETQYF. CDR3 nucleotide sequence: TGTGCCACCCACATAACGGGGGCAGAGACCCAGTACTTC. The full variable domain, with the rest looked up from reference TRBV18 and TRBJ2-5, is NAGVMQNPRHLVRRRGQEARLRCSPMKGHSHVYWYRQLPEEGLKFMVYLQKENIIDESGMPKERFSAEFPKEGPSILRIQQVVRGDSAAYFCATHITGAETQYFGPGTRLLVL.